Below are 30 T cell receptor beta chains sequenced from a single sample in a study of T cell repertoires in cytomegalovirus infection. MiXCR was run by TCRdb on the reads, yielding one entry per CDR3 protein. The sample gives fewer than 700,000 distinct CDR3 sequences, approximately 24% of which show up once; 6.5% to 10% is in the top ten. The sample was CD8+ T cells from PBMCs. Receptors were obtained from a human donor in good health (CMV status not recorded). Some clones in this sample may be carry-over from other donors' samples.

This clonotype was counted at least ten times. V gene TRBV28 combines with J gene TRBJ2-3; 9 bases map to TRBD2. With 3 bases clipped from V and 3 bases from J, the junction kept 4 bases outside the gene matches. The CDR3 sequence is 15 residues long. CDR1 is MDHEN, CDR2 SYDVKM, per germline. The CDR3 DNA reads TGTGCCAGCAGTTTTCGGACTAGCGTGACAGATACGCAGTATTTT. The encoded protein is CASSFRTSVTDTQYF.

Many counts were recorded for this clonotype. The CDR3 sequence: CASSLGSTGFTEAFF. CDR3 sequence (DNA): TGTGCCAGCAGCTTAGGTTCCACAGGGTTCACTGAAGCTTTCTTT. J is TRBJ1-1 and V is TRBV7-8, with D maybe TRBD1 (6 bases). This CDR3 contains 15 residues. CDR1 and CDR2 from the germline V gene are SGHVS and FQNEAQ. Trimming shortened V by 1 base and J by 4 bases, and 13 bases separated the two germline ends.

The chain links TRBV20-1 to TRBJ2-3; TRBD2 might be the D (5 bases). From germline, CDR1 is DFQATT and CDR2 SNEGSKA (reference sequence). The V end lost 0 bases, the J end lost 7 bases, and 11 bases lay between the germline ends. CDR3 length equals 13 residues. The CDR3 sequence: CSARDNSGNTQYF. DNA of the CDR3: TGCAGTGCTAGAGATAACAGCGGAAATACGCAGTATTTT.

This clonotype was detected a few times. CDR3 sequence: CSATLRPYRGFYYNEQFF. DNA for the CDR3: TGCAGTGCAACACTGAGACCATACAGGGGGTTTTACTACAATGAGCAGTTCTTC. V usage is TRBV20-1 and J usage is TRBJ2-1; 8 positions agree with TRBD1. Trimming took 6 bases from V and 3 from J; bases not matched to a gene: 19. Per the germline V gene, CDR1 is DFQATT and CDR2 is SNEGSKA (reference sequence). The CDR3 loop spans 18 amino acids.

In its sample, this clonotype was seen a few times. This chain uses TRBV7-9 with TRBJ2-1, with D possibly being TRBD1 or TRBD2 (5 bases each). This CDR3 has 17 amino acids. Germline values: CDR1 SEHNR, CDR2 FQNEAQ (reference sequence). V lost 2 bases and J 0 bases, leaving 14 bases between the germline ends. The CDR3 loop is CASSLPRDQASYNEQFF. CDR3 nucleotide sequence: TGTGCCAGCAGCTTACCCAGGGACCAGGCCTCCTACAATGAGCAGTTCTTC.

The rearrangement joins TRBV24-1 to TRBJ1-2; 8 bases map to TRBD1. CDR3 length: 17 residues. Trimming removed 3 bases from V and 4 bases from J; junction bases left unmatched: 12. The germline CDR1 and CDR2 sequences are KGHDR and SFDVKD. Here the CDR3 reads CATSDKPTRGLTYGYTF. The CDR3 DNA follows: TGTGCCACCAGTGATAAACCCACCAGGGGGCTGACCTATGGCTACACCTTC.

This clonotype was counted ten times or more. The J gene is TRBJ1-1, the V gene TRBV7-8; TRBD1 aligns across 8 bases. V lost 7 bases to trimming and J lost 5 bases; unmatched junction nucleotides: 9. In germline, CDR1 is SGHVS, CDR2 FQNEAQ. The CDR3 contains 14 residues. The CDR3 here is CASIGRRQGTEAFF. For the CDR3, the DNA is TGTGCCAGCATCGGACGGAGACAGGGGACTGAAGCTTTCTTT.

In its sample, this clonotype was seen many times. The chain joins TRBV7-9 to TRBJ1-1; 9 bases align to TRBD1. Looked up from germline, CDR1 is SEHNR and CDR2 is FQNEAQ (reference sequence). The CDR3 is 14 residues long. V gave up 5 bases and J gave up 4 bases; unmatched junction bases: 5. CDR3 DNA sequence: TGTGCCAGCAGCCGGACAGGGGCAAGCACTGAAGCTTTCTTT. Its protein is CASSRTGASTEAFF.

The chain is built from TRBV12-3 or TRBV12-4 and TRBJ1-2; D not resolved. The CDR3 has 13 residues. V was cut by 7 bases and J by 4 bases, with 13 bases left in between. In DNA, the CDR3 is TGTGCCAGCAACGACATTCGTCGCTATGGCTACACCTTC. Translating it yields CASNDIRRYGYTF.

J is TRBJ2-3 and V is TRBV5-1; 8 positions match TRBD2. The CDR3 extends over 17 amino acids. Germline CDR1 SGHRS, CDR2 YFSETQ. Trimming cost V 4 bases and J 2 bases; bases outside gene matches: 12. CDR3 DNA: TGCGCCAGCAGCCCCACGAGCGGGGGCCTTATCACAGATACGCAGTATTTT. Its translation: CASSPTSGGLITDTQYF.

Ten or more counts support this clonotype. The chain joins TRBV7-2 to TRBJ2-3, with D perhaps matching TRBD1 or TRBD2 (5 bases each). Germline-derived CDR1 and CDR2 are SGHTA and FQGNSA. The ends were cut back, 5 bases at V and 5 bases at J, with 17 bases in the middle. There are 15 residues in the CDR3. In DNA, the CDR3 is TGTGCCAGCAGCCCCTGGGACCTCGCTGGAGATACGCAGTATTTT. Encoded protein: CASSPWDLAGDTQYF.

The CDR3 spells CSARDRALYTYEQYV. For the CDR3, the DNA is TGCAGTGCTAGAGATAGGGCCTTATATACCTACGAGCAGTACGTC. The J gene is TRBJ2-7, the V gene TRBV20-1; D is undetermined. The germline V gene encodes CDR1 DFQATT and CDR2 SNEGSKA (reference sequence). The V end was cut by 0 bases, the J end by 2 bases, with 14 bases between. The CDR3 has 15 residues.

The chain combines TRBV2 with TRBJ2-2; tentative D call: TRBD1 (5 bases). Trimming pared 4 bases from V and 3 bases from J, leaving 12 bases between. CDR1 and CDR2 (germline): SNHLY, FYNNEI. The CDR3 consists of 15 residues. CDR3 DNA: TGTGCCAGCAGTGTAGGGGTCTGGGACACCGGGGAGCTGTTTTTT. This gives the protein CASSVGVWDTGELFF.

The sample holds a few counts of this clonotype. The genes are TRBV15 and TRBJ2-5; tentative D call: TRBD2 (6 bases). Trimming shortened V by 0 bases and J by 5 bases, and 10 bases separated the two germline ends. This CDR3 has 14 residues. From germline, CDR1 is LNHNV and CDR2 YYDKDF (reference sequence). The CDR3 DNA follows: TGTGCCACCAGCAGAGATTGGGGGGATGAGACCCAGTACTTC. As protein: CATSRDWGDETQYF. Looking up the rest from reference TRBV15 and TRBJ2-5 gives the full variable domain: DAMVIQNPRYQVTQFGKPVTLSCSQTLNHNVMYWYQQKSSQAPKLLFHYYDKDFNNEADTPDNFQSRRPNTSFCFLDIRSPGLGDTAMYLCATSRDWGDETQYFGPGTRLLVL.

There are many counts of this clonotype. This sequence joins TRBV7-9 and TRBJ1-1, with 7 bases aligning to TRBD1. Germline V gene data show CDR1 as SEHNR and CDR2 as FQNEAQ (reference sequence). The junction had 8 bases not matched to a gene; V was cut back by 3 bases and J by 1 base. This CDR3 has 16 residues. The CDR3 reads CASSLGTVIKNTEAFF. CDR3 nucleotide sequence: TGTGCCAGCAGCTTGGGGACAGTTATAAAGAACACTGAAGCTTTCTTT.

This chain connects TRBV6-2 or TRBV6-3 to TRBJ2-7, with D possibly being TRBD2 (5 bases). The CDR3 runs to 16 residues. Germline V CDR1 and CDR2: MNHEY, SVGEGT. V was trimmed by 8 bases and J by 4 bases, leaving 24 bases between them. In DNA, the CDR3 is TGTGCCAGCTCACTCACCTCAGCCGGGGTAGTATACGAGCAGTACGTC. This translates into CASSLTSAGVVYEQYV.

This clonotype was counted at least ten times. V gene TRBV7-9 combines with J gene TRBJ2-7, with TRBD2 matching over 11 bases. The CDR3 is made up of 15 amino acids. V trimming: 3 bases; J trimming: 2 bases; junction bases outside the gene matches: 3. Germline CDR1 is SEHNR and CDR2 is FQNEAQ (reference sequence). CDR3 nucleotide sequence: TGTGCCAGCAGCTTCGGGACTAGCGGCACCTACGAGCAGTACTTC. Translation: CASSFGTSGTYEQYF.

This clonotype was seen more than once but under ten times. The chain employs TRBV6-6 and TRBJ2-2; 8 bases are a match to TRBD1. V shed 2 bases and J 7 bases; nucleotides not matched to a gene: 9. The V gene's germline CDR1 is MNHNY and CDR2 SVGAGI (reference sequence). CDR3 length: 16 residues. The CDR3 DNA reads TGTGCCAGCAGTTACGCAGGGGGCTTTCAACTCGGGGAGCTGTTTTTT. It is translated as CASSYAGGFQLGELFF.

The V call is TRBV19, the J call TRBJ1-4; D is perhaps TRBD1 (5 bases). Trimming pared 6 bases from V and 0 bases from J, leaving 20 bases between. This CDR3 is built from 18 residues. From germline, CDR1 is LNHDA and CDR2 SQIVND (reference sequence). CDR3 coding DNA: TGTGCCAGTAGCCCGCTGGGACCTAAAAGTTCAACTAATGAAAAACTGTTTTTT. Translation: CASSPLGPKSSTNEKLFF.

The chain has TRBV20-1 and TRBJ2-2, with TRBD1 matching over 11 bases. The germline V gene has CDR1 DFQATT and CDR2 SNEGSKA (reference sequence). The CDR3 runs 12 residues. Here the CDR3 DNA reads TGCGCGGGACAGGGGGGCACCGGGGAGCTGTTTTTT. It specifies CAGQGGTGELFF.

This chain links TRBV6-2 or TRBV6-3 with TRBJ2-1; D not resolved. V lost 4 bases to trimming and J lost 4 bases, with 17 bases between them. The CDR3 has 16 amino acids. The germline CDR1 and CDR2 sequences are MNHEY and SVGEGT. The CDR3 DNA follows: TGTGCCAGCAGTTTATCGGATCGGAGAATATACAATGAGCAGTTCTTC. Translating gives CASSLSDRRIYNEQFF.

This clonotype was picked up a small number of times. The chain is built from TRBV19 and TRBJ2-7, with 11 bases aligning to TRBD1. Per germline, CDR1 LNHDA and CDR2 SQIVND (reference sequence). V lost 4 bases, J lost 2 bases, and 7 bases stayed unmatched. CDR3 size: 16 residues. The CDR3 bases are TGTGCCAGTAGTACAACCCCGGGACAGGGGGCCTACGAGCAGTACTTC. As protein: CASSTTPGQGAYEQYF.

Ten or more counts support this clonotype. The V and J genes are TRBV7-2 and TRBJ2-5, with 7 bases matching TRBD2. The CDR3 runs 16 residues. V lost 1 base, J lost 5 bases, and 10 bases stayed unmatched. Germline CDR1 SGHTA, CDR2 FQGNSA. The chain's CDR3 is CASSLGEGRSTETQYF. In DNA, the CDR3 is TGTGCCAGCAGCTTAGGGGAGGGGCGCTCTACGGAGACCCAGTACTTC.

With regard to this clonotype: A much larger clone differs from this one at a single base, so this may be a read error. The CDR3 DNA is TGTGCCAGCAGCTGTGACAGGGATAGCAATCAGCCCCAGCATTTT. Translation gives CASSCDRDSNQPQHF. The chain is built from TRBV12-3 or TRBV12-4 and TRBJ1-5, with 7 bases aligning to TRBD1. This CDR3 region has 15 residues. J was trimmed by 0 bases and V by 6 bases; bases with no gene match: 5.

The chain has TRBV20-1 and TRBJ2-3; D ambiguous. The germline V gene encodes CDR1 DFQATT and CDR2 SNEGSKA (reference sequence). The germline V and J ends were trimmed by 0 bases and 6 bases, with 4 bases remaining between them. The CDR3 sequence is 11 residues long. The CDR3 loop is CSAREGDTQYF. CDR3 in DNA: TGCAGTGCTAGAGAGGGGGATACGCAGTATTTT.

This clonotype turned up a few times. The chain recombines TRBV27 with TRBJ1-1, with D uncertain. Trimming took 5 bases from V and 3 from J, leaving 16 bases between them. The germline CDR1 and CDR2 sequences are MNHEY and SMNVEV (reference sequence). The length of the CDR3 is 15 residues. The CDR3 DNA sequence: TGTGCCAGCAGTCCAAACAGCGGGCGGCACACTGAAGCTTTCTTT. Translation gives CASSPNSGRHTEAFF.

A note on this clonotype: A clone one base away is much larger, so this may be a read error. V gene TRBV7-3 combines with J gene TRBJ1-1; D unresolved. Germline-derived CDR1 and CDR2 are SGHTA and FQGTGA. The CDR3 is 13 residues long. Deletions cut 7 bases from V and 8 bases from J, with 17 bases between. CDR3 in DNA: TGTGCCAGCAACGCAGGCGGGAGCTTGGAAGCTTTCTTT. Translating gives CASNAGGSLEAFF.

This clonotype was counted between two and nine times. V and J are TRBV13 and TRBJ2-7; 7 nucleotides line up with TRBD1. CDR1 and CDR2 (germline): PRHDT, FYEKMQ (reference sequence). The length of the CDR3 is 14 residues. J was trimmed by 5 bases and V by 0 bases; bases with no gene match: 4. The chain's CDR3 is CASSLGQGQNEQYF. Here the CDR3 DNA reads TGTGCCAGCAGCTTAGGACAGGGGCAGAACGAGCAGTACTTC.

The chain joins TRBV5-4 to TRBJ1-1; D not certain. The V end lost 1 base, the J end lost 6 bases, and 10 bases lay between the germline ends. Germline CDR1 reads SGHNT; CDR2 reads YYREEE (reference sequence). The CDR3 runs to 13 residues. The DNA for the CDR3 is TGTGCCAGCAGCTTGTTTCCGGACCCTGAAGCTTTCTTT. Its protein product is CASSLFPDPEAFF.

This clonotype has a count of ten or more. The rearrangement joins TRBV6-6 to TRBJ1-2; no clear D gene. The germline CDR1 and CDR2 sequences are MNHNY and SVGAGI (reference sequence). The CDR3 runs 14 residues. Trimming left V 0 bases short and J 3 bases short, with 8 bases between. The DNA for the CDR3 is TGTGCCAGCAGTTACTCCACGTCCGACTATGGCTACACCTTC. Translated, it gives CASSYSTSDYGYTF.